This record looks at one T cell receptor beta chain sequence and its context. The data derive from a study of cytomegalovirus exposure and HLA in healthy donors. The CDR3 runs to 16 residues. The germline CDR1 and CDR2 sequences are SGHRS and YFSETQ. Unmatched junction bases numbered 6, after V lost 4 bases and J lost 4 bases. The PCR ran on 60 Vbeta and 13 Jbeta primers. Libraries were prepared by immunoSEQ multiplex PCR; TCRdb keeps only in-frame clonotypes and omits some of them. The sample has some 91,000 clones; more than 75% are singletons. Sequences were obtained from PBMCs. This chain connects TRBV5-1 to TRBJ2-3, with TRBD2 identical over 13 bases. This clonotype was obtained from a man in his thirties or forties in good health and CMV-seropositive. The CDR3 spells CASSPGLAGDADTQYF. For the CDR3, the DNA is TGCGCCAGCAGCCCCGGACTAGCGGGAGATGCAGATACGCAGTATTTT.